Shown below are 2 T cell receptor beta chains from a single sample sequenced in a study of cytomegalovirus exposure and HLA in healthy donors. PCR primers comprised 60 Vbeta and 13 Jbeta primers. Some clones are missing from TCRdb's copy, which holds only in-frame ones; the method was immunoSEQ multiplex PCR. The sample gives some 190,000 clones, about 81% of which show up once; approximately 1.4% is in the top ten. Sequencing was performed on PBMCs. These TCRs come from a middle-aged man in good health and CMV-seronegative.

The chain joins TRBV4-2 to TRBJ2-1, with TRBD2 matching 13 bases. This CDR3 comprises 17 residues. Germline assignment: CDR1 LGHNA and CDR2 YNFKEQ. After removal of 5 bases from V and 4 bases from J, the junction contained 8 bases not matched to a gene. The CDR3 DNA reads TGTGCCAGCAGCACGGGACTAGCGGGACCTTCTTACAATGAGCAGTTCTTC. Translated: CASSTGLAGPSYNEQFF.

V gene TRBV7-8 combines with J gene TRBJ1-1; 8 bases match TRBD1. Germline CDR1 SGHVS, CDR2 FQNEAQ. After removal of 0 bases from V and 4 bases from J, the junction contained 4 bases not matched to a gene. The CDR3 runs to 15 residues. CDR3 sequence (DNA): TGTGCCAGCAGCTTAGCCCCAGGGGGCTTCACTGAAGCTTTCTTT. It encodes CASSLAPGGFTEAFF.